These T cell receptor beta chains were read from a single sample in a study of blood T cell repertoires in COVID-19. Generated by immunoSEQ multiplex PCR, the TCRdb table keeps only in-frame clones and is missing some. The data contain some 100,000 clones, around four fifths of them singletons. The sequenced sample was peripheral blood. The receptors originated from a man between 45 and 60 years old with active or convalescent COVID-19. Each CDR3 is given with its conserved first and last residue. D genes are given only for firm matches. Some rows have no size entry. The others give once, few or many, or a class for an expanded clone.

CASSESRIDRAKNIQYF | TGTGCCAGCAGTGAATCCCGAATCGACAGGGCTAAAAACATTCAGTACTTC | TRBD1 | NA | TRBJ2-4 | TRBV2
CASFPSDRGGNTIYF | TGTGCCAGTTTCCCGTCGGACAGGGGAGGAAACACCATATATTTT | TRBD1 | NA | TRBJ1-3 | TRBV19
CATSRGDRTYNEQFF | TGTGCCACCAGCAGAGGCGACAGGACCTACAATGAGCAGTTCTTC | NA | NA | TRBJ2-1 | TRBV15
CASSPRTVDTYEQYF | TGTGCCAGCAGCCCTCGGACGGTGGACACCTACGAGCAGTACTTC | NA | NA | TRBJ2-7 | TRBV11-3
CASSGGNTEAFF | TGCGCCAGCAGTGGAGGGAACACTGAAGCTTTCTTT | NA | NA | TRBJ1-1 | TRBV5-1
CASSSTGSPLHF | TGTGCCAGCAGCTCCACAGGTTCACCCCTCCACTTT | NA | NA | TRBJ1-6 | TRBV5-4
CSVLDSQGRNTIYF | TGCAGCGTACTTGACAGCCAAGGGCGAAACACCATATATTTT | NA | once | TRBJ1-3 | TRBV29-1
CASSSRTGTSGIDTQYF | TGTGCCAGCAGCTCACGAACCGGGACTAGCGGGATAGATACGCAGTATTTT | TRBD2 | NA | TRBJ2-3 | TRBV5-4
CASSLDGGYNEQFF | TGTGCCAGCAGCTTAGATGGCGGTTACAATGAGCAGTTCTTC | NA | NA | TRBJ2-1 | TRBV11-3
CASSLYVGQHSGNTIYF | TGTGCCAGCAGCTTATACGTGGGACAGCACTCTGGAAACACCATATATTTT | TRBD1 | NA | TRBJ1-3 | TRBV11-2
CASSFGQGVGETQYF | TGTGCCAGCTCATTCGGACAGGGGGTAGGAGAGACCCAGTACTTC | TRBD1 | NA | TRBJ2-5 | TRBV18
CATSDPPSGRVYNEQFF | TGTGCCACCAGTGATCCACCTAGCGGGAGGGTGTACAATGAGCAGTTCTTC | TRBD2 | NA | TRBJ2-1 | TRBV24-1
CASSQGWALQETQYF | TGCGCCAGCAGCCAAGGTTGGGCGTTACAAGAGACCCAGTACTTC | NA | NA | TRBJ2-5 | TRBV4-1
CASSLRAGTGELFF | TGTGCCAGCAGCTTGAGGGCTGGGACCGGGGAGCTGTTTTTT | NA | once | TRBJ2-2 | TRBV11-2
CASSTSPMSGNTIYF | TGTGCCAGCAGCACGAGCCCAATGTCTGGAAACACCATATATTTT | NA | NA | TRBJ1-3 | TRBV7-2
CASSYIAGGPNNEQFF | TGTGCCAGCAGTTACATAGCGGGAGGGCCAAACAATGAGCAGTTCTTC | TRBD2 | NA | TRBJ2-1 | TRBV6-6
CASSSGTGGGVTEAFF | TGTGCCAGCAGTTCCGGGACAGGGGGAGGTGTCACTGAAGCTTTCTTT | TRBD1 | NA | TRBJ1-1 | TRBV6-6
CASQMTTGYYGYTF | TGTGCCAGCCAAATGACGACAGGGTACTATGGCTACACCTTC | TRBD1 | NA | TRBJ1-2 | TRBV2
CASSHRGIETQYF | TGTGCCAGCAGCCACAGGGGTATCGAGACCCAGTACTTC | NA | NA | TRBJ2-5 | TRBV3-1/TRBV3-2
CASSLGGNSYEQYF | TGTGCCAGCTCCCTCGGGGGTAACTCCTACGAGCAGTACTTC | NA | NA | TRBJ2-7 | TRBV18
CASSLLNSPLHF | TGTGCCAGCAGTTTATTAAATTCACCCCTCCACTTT | NA | once | TRBJ1-6 | TRBV12-3/TRBV12-4
CASSLKGATEAFF | TGTGCCAGCAGCTTAAAAGGGGCCACTGAAGCTTTCTTT | NA | few | TRBJ1-1 | TRBV11-3
CASSQSLAGTPYEQYF | TGCGCCAGCAGCCAAAGCCTAGCGGGTACCCCCTACGAGCAGTACTTC | TRBD2 | NA | TRBJ2-7 | TRBV4-1
CASSPSGRAPTYEQYF | TGCGCCAGCAGCCCCAGCGGGAGGGCCCCCACCTACGAGCAGTACTTC | TRBD2 | NA | TRBJ2-7 | TRBV5-1
CASSFGQALNSPLHF | TGTGCCAGCAGCTTCGGACAGGCACTTAATTCACCCCTCCACTTT | TRBD1 | NA | TRBJ1-6 | TRBV11-3
CASSVLTGQNTEAFF | TGTGCCAGCAGCGTATTGACGGGACAGAACACTGAAGCTTTCTTT | NA | many | TRBJ1-1 | TRBV7-9
CASSLGGQGETEAFF | TGTGCCAGCAGCCTTGGAGGGCAGGGGGAGACTGAAGCTTTCTTT | TRBD1 | NA | TRBJ1-1 | TRBV11-2
CATSDSDRNSYEQYF | TGTGCCACCAGTGATTCGGACAGGAACTCCTACGAGCAGTACTTC | TRBD1 | NA | TRBJ2-7 | TRBV24-1
CASSLDGSDTQYF | TGTGCCAGCAGCTTAGACGGTTCAGATACGCAGTATTTT | NA | NA | TRBJ2-3 | TRBV7-9
CASSEARTIVDEQFF | TGTGCCAGCAGTGAAGCGCGGACAATTGTGGATGAGCAGTTCTTC | NA | once | TRBJ2-1 | TRBV6-1
CATSGEGPSSYEQYF | TGTGCCACCTCAGGAGAGGGTCCAAGCTCCTACGAGCAGTACTTC | NA | NA | TRBJ2-7 | TRBV15
CASSVGGRSYEQYF | TGTGCCAGCAGTGTGGGCGGGAGGTCCTACGAGCAGTACTTC | TRBD2 | NA | TRBJ2-7 | TRBV2
CASMRQGGTEAFF | TGTGCCAGCATGAGACAGGGAGGCACTGAAGCTTTCTTT | TRBD1 | NA | TRBJ1-1 | TRBV25-1
CASSPRTSGGLGDEQFF | TGTGCCAGCAGCCCACGGACTAGCGGAGGATTAGGAGATGAGCAGTTCTTC | TRBD2 | NA | TRBJ2-1 | TRBV13
CASNAQPPVDIQYF | TGTGCCAGCAACGCTCAACCCCCCGTAGACATTCAGTACTTC | NA | NA | TRBJ2-4 | TRBV2
CASSQELAGKTDTQYF | TGTGCCAGCAGCCAAGAACTTGCGGGAAAGACAGATACGCAGTATTTT | NA | NA | TRBJ2-3 | TRBV4-2
CASSSLQGTETQYF | TGTGCCAGCTCGTCACTACAGGGGACAGAGACCCAGTACTTC | TRBD1 | NA | TRBJ2-5 | TRBV18
CASGLVRGQGYSGANVLTF | TGTGCTAGTGGTTTGGTCCGGGGACAGGGTTATTCTGGGGCCAACGTCCTGACTTTC | TRBD1 | NA | TRBJ2-6 | TRBV12-5
CASSFHTGANTGELFF | TGTGCCAGCAGTTTCCATACAGGTGCGAACACCGGGGAGCTGTTTTTT | NA | NA | TRBJ2-2 | TRBV27
CASTEGGTDFGLADPTDTQYF | TGCGCCAGCACCGAAGGTGGGACAGACTTTGGACTAGCGGATCCCACAGATACGCAGTATTTT | TRBD2 | NA | TRBJ2-3 | TRBV5-1
CASARGAPYEQYF | TGTGCCAGCGCCAGGGGGGCTCCCTACGAGCAGTACTTC | NA | NA | TRBJ2-7 | TRBV6-5
CASSLRRDSPEQYF | TGTGCCAGCAGTTTAAGGAGGGACTCCCCTGAACAGTACTTC | NA | NA | TRBJ2-7 | TRBV27
CASSLVSPIVLFF | TGTGCCAGCAGTCTGGTAAGCCCCATAGTTTTATTCTTT | NA | NA | TRBJ1-1 | TRBV3-1/TRBV3-2
CSVEPGGGQPQHF | TGCAGCGTTGAACCAGGGGGCGGTCAGCCCCAGCATTTT | TRBD1 | few | TRBJ1-5 | TRBV29-1
CASSYGLAGTNEQFF | TGCGCCAGCAGTTATGGACTAGCGGGAACCAATGAGCAGTTCTTC | TRBD2 | NA | TRBJ2-1 | TRBV10-1
CASLLRVSYNEQFF | TGTGCCAGCCTTTTGAGGGTGTCGTACAATGAGCAGTTCTTC | NA | NA | TRBJ2-1 | TRBV5-3